The T cell receptor beta chain under discussion was sequenced for a study of identical twins. All donors comprised healthy Caucasians. This clonotype occurred a few times. Its antigen is as yet unknown. Regarding the study as a whole: In cord blood, abundant beta clonotypes had fewer insertions; memory showed no trend. Excess sharing by twins proved weaker in beta out-of-frame sequences.

Each CDR3 protein is one row after TCRdb ran MiXCR on the 5' RACE reads. This table has fewer than 250,000 distinct CDR3 sequences, around 7% appearing once. Germline assignment: CDR1 SGHTA and CDR2 FQGTGA. Trimming stripped 2 bases from V and 5 bases from J, with 18 bases between. The CDR3 runs to 16 residues. The sample was also reused in another study, on yellow fever vaccine responses in identical twins. From that report: Reportedly, twins showed a vaccine T cell response that looked partly convergent and partly personalized.

The sequence came from a young woman in good health. The J gene is TRBJ2-5, the V gene TRBV7-3, with TRBD1 as a possible D gene (6 bases). Sequences were obtained from memory (CD45RO+) T cells sorted from blood. CDR3 protein: CASSLGRTASRETQYF. The CDR3 DNA sequence: TGTGCCAGCAGCTTAGGGCGGACAGCCAGTCGGGAGACCCAGTACTTC.